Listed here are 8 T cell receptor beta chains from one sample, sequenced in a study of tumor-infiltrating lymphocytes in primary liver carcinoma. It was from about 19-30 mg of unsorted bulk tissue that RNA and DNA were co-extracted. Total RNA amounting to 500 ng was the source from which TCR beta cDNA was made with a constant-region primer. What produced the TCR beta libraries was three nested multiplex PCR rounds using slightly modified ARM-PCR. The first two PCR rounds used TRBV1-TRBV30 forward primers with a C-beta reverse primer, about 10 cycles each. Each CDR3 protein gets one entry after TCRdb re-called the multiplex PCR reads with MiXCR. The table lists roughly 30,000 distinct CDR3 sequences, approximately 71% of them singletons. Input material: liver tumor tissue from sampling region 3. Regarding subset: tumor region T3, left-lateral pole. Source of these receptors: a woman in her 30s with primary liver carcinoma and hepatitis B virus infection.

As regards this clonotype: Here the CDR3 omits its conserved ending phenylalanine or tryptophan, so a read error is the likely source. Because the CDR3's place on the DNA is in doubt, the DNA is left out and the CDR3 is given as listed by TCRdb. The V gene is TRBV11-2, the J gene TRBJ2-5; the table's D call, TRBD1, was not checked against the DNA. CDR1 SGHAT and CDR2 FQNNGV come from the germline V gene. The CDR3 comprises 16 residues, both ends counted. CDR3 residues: CTSSTRTGGAKEIRYL.

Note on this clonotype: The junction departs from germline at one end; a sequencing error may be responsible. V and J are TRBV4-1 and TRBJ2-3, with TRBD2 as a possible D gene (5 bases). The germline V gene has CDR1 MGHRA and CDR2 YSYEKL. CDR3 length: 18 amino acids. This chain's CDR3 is CASGQLGVVTEDSDTQYF. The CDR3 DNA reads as TGCGCCAGCGGCCAACTAGGCGTGGTAACTGAAGACTCGGATACGCAGTATTTT.

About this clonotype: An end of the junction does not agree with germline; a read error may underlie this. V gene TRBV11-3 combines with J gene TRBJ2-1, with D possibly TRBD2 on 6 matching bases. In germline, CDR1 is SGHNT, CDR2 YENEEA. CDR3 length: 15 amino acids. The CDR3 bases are TGTGCTAGCAGCTTAGTGAGGGAGGCCTACAATGAGCAGTTCTTC. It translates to CASSLVREAYNEQFF. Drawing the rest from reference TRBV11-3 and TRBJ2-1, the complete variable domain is EAGVVQSPRYKIIEKKQPVAFWCNPISGHNTLYWYLQNLGQGPELLIRYENEEAVDDSQLPKDRFSAERLKGVDSTLKIQPAELGDSAVYLCASSLVREAYNEQFFGPGTRLTVL.

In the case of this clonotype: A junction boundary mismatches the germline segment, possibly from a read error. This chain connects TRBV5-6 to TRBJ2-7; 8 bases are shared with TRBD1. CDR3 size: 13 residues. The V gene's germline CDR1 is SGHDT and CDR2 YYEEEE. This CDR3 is CASGLRTGLSQCF. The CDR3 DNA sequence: TGTGCTAGCGGCTTACGGACAGGGCTATCGCAGTGCTTC.

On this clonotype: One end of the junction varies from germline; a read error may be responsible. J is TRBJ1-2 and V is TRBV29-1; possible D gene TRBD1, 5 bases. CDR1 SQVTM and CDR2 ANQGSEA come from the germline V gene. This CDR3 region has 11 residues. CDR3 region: CSGWGFDGYIF. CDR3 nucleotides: TGCAGCGGGTGGGGGTTCGATGGCTACATCTTC.

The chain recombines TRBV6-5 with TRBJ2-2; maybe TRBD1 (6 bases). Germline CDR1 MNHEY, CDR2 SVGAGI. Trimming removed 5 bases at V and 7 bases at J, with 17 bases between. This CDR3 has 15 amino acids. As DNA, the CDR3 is TGTGCCAGCAGTCCGCAGACAGGATTCATCGGGGAGCTGTTTTTT. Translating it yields CASSPQTGFIGELFF.

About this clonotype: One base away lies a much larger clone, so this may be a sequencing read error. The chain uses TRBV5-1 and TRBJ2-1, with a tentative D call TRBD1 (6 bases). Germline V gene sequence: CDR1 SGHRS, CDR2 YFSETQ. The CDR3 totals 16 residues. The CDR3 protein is CANSPQGITHYNEQFF. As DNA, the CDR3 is TGCGCCAACAGCCCACAGGGAATCACCCACTACAATGAGCAGTTCTTC.

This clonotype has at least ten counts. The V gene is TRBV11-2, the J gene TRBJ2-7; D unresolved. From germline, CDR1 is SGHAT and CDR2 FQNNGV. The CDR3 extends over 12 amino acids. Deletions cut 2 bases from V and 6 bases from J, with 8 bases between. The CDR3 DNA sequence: TGTGCCAGCAGCTTAAACAGCCGCGAGCAGTACTTC. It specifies CASSLNSREQYF.